Below are 16 T cell receptor beta chains sequenced from a single sample in a study of human T cells and chemical hapten exposure. The time point denotes: pre-sensitization, week 0. As for treatment: therapeutic diphenylcyclopropenone sensitization with weekly scalp DPC. In TCRdb, the RACE reads were re-called with MiXCR into one record per CDR3 protein. Among approximately 100,000 distinct CDR3 sequences listed, 12% were seen once. The starting material was whole blood, obtained in connection with sensitization to the hapten diphenylcyclopropenone (DPC). These receptor sequences come from a woman aged 45-59 years with alopecia areata. Some clones in this sample may be carry-over from other donors' samples.

This clonotype has at least ten counts. CDR3 sequence reads: CASSFRRGVGNTIYF. For the CDR3, the DNA is TGTGCCAGCAGCTTTAGAAGAGGGGTCGGAAACACCATATATTTT. This sequence joins TRBV11-2 and TRBJ1-3; perhaps TRBD1 as D (5 bases). V was shortened by 3 bases and J by 4 bases, with 13 bases between the two germline ends. The CDR3 consists of 15 residues. The V gene's germline CDR1 is SGHAT and CDR2 FQNNGV.

This clonotype was picked up a small number of times. Sequence at one end of the junction differs from germline and may be a read error. The CDR3 loop is CASSYRLAVGSSEQYF. The CDR3 DNA sequence: TGTGCCAGCAGTTATAGACTAGCGGTTGGATCCTCCGAGCAGTACTTC. The chain carries TRBV6-2 or TRBV6-3 and TRBJ2-7; TRBD2 matches 9 bases. The CDR3 covers 16 residues. The V gene's germline CDR1 is MNHEY and CDR2 SVGEGT.

This clonotype showed up just a few times. The chain uses TRBV5-1 and TRBJ2-7; D may be TRBD1 (5 bases). CDR1 is SGHRS, CDR2 YFSETQ, per germline. This CDR3 has 14 residues. The V gene lost 5 bases and the J gene lost 5 bases, with 17 bases spanning the gap. CDR3 bases: TGCGCCAGCAGTGACCCCCACAGGCAGGACGAGCAGTACTTC. It yields the protein CASSDPHRQDEQYF.

This chain joins TRBV27 and TRBJ2-1; 12 bases match TRBD1. CDR1 and CDR2 from the germline V gene are MNHEY and SMNVEV (reference sequence). There are 18 residues in the CDR3. The trim removed 7 bases at V and 8 bases at J, leaving 18 bases unmatched. CDR3 region: CASKLGGQGAISLDEQFF. DNA for the CDR3: TGTGCCAGCAAGTTGGGGGGACAGGGGGCGATCTCACTTGATGAGCAGTTCTTC.

The rearrangement uses TRBV6-5 and TRBJ1-2; maybe TRBD1 (5 bases). The CDR3 is made up of 13 amino acids. Germline assignment: CDR1 MNHEY and CDR2 SVGAGI. Deletions cut 7 bases from V and 5 bases from J, with 14 bases between. CDR3 nucleotide sequence: TGTGCCAGCATCCCTTATAAGGGGTATGGCTACACCTTC. It yields the protein CASIPYKGYGYTF.

The chain carries TRBV7-9 and TRBJ1-2; tentative D call: TRBD1 (5 bases). The CDR3 length is 13 residues. Trimming cost V 5 bases and J 5 bases, with 12 bases left between them. Looked up from germline, CDR1 is SEHNR and CDR2 is FQNEAQ (reference sequence). As DNA, the CDR3 is TGTGCCAGCAGCCTGACAGTACAGTATGGCTACACCTTC. It translates to CASSLTVQYGYTF. Full variable domain (remainder filled in from reference TRBV7-9 and TRBJ1-2): DTGVSQNPRHKITKRGQNVTFRCDPISEHNRLYWYRQTLGQGPEFLTYFQNEAQLEKSRLLSDRFSAERPKGSFSTLEIQRTEQGDSAMYLCASSLTVQYGYTFGSGTRLTVV.

This clonotype was observed a few times. The V and J genes are TRBV11-2 and TRBJ2-3; tentative D call: TRBD2 (6 bases). V gave up 7 bases and J gave up 4 bases, with 15 bases separating them. The CDR3 sequence is 14 residues long. CDR1 is SGHAT, CDR2 FQNNGV, per germline. This CDR3 reads CASTRGGAADTQYF. In nucleotides, the CDR3 is TGTGCCAGCACCCGAGGCGGGGCGGCAGATACGCAGTATTTT.

This clonotype appeared many times. The rearrangement joins TRBV27 to TRBJ1-4; TRBD1 agrees at 9 bases. Germline V lookup: CDR1 MNHEY, CDR2 SMNVEV (reference sequence). After removal of 6 bases from V and 6 bases from J, the junction contained 11 bases not matched to a gene. This CDR3 region has 16 residues. DNA of the CDR3: TGTGCCAGCAGAGCCCTGGACAGGGGACGGTATGAAAAACTGTTTTTT. Amino acid sequence: CASRALDRGRYEKLFF.

This chain uses TRBV12-3 or TRBV12-4 with TRBJ1-2, with D perhaps matching TRBD1 (5 bases). V lost 4 bases to trimming and J lost 5 bases, with 11 bases between them. The CDR3 runs to 13 residues. As DNA, the CDR3 is TGTGCCAGCAGTTGGGACGGGCATTATGGCTACACCTTC. This translates into CASSWDGHYGYTF.

This clonotype came up many times. The rearrangement joins TRBV29-1 to TRBJ1-1, with 9 bases aligning to TRBD1. The CDR3 covers 13 residues. Germline V gives CDR1 SQVTM, CDR2 ANQGSEA. The V gene end was trimmed by 6 bases and the J gene end by 1 base; junction bases not matched to a gene: 3. CDR3 in amino acids: CSVGDRANTEAFF. DNA of the CDR3: TGCAGCGTAGGGGACAGGGCGAACACTGAAGCTTTCTTT. The full variable domain, its missing parts supplied by reference TRBV29-1 and TRBJ1-1, is SAVISQKPSRDICQRGTSLTIQCQVDSQVTMMFWYRQQPGQSLTLIATANQGSEATYESGFVIDKFPISRPNLTFSTLTVSNMSPEDSSIYLCSVGDRANTEAFFGQGTRLTVV.

The chain couples TRBV18 to TRBJ2-3; D call uncertain. CDR1 and CDR2 (germline): KGHSH, LQKENI. The CDR3 has 15 residues. Trimming removed 2 bases at V and 2 bases at J, with 11 bases between. CDR3 nucleotide sequence: TGTGCCAGCTCACCAACTACCCTTTCCACAGATACGCAGTATTTT. Its protein is CASSPTTLSTDTQYF.

The chain recombines TRBV6-1 with TRBJ1-6, with D perhaps TRBD1 (5 bases). Trimming removed 5 bases from V and 13 bases from J, with 12 bases in between. Germline CDR1 is MNHNS and CDR2 is SASEGT. The CDR3 spans 12 residues. This CDR3 reads CASSKQALPLHF. The CDR3 bases are TGTGCCAGCAGTAAACAGGCCCTTCCCCTCCACTTT.

This clonotype was counted between two and nine times. This chain uses TRBV28 with TRBJ2-7, with D hard to call. Germline CDR1 reads MDHEN; CDR2 reads SYDVKM. V dropped 6 bases and J dropped 9 bases, with 12 bases sitting between them. The CDR3 has 11 amino acids. As DNA, the CDR3 is TGTGCCAGCAGAGGCGAGGAGCCGCAGTACTTC. It specifies CASRGEEPQYF.

The CDR3 region has the DNA TGCAGTGCTAGGCGGGTGGACAGGTACGAGCAGTACTTC. Residues: CSARRVDRYEQYF. The rearrangement uses TRBV20-1 and TRBJ2-7, with 7 bases identical to TRBD1. The CDR3 runs to 13 residues. Germline V gene data show CDR1 as DFQATT and CDR2 as SNEGSKA (reference sequence). V lost 3 bases, J lost 4 bases, and 6 bases stayed unmatched.

This clonotype has just a few counts. The rearrangement uses TRBV28 and TRBJ2-2; a possible D gene is TRBD1 (5 bases). Trimming shortened V by 8 bases and J by 3 bases, and 13 bases separated the two germline ends. The length of the CDR3 is 14 residues. In germline, CDR1 is MDHEN, CDR2 SYDVKM. The CDR3 DNA reads as TGTGCCAGCGGATTGCAACAGGACACCGGGGAGCTGTTTTTT. Translation gives CASGLQQDTGELFF. Drawing the rest from reference TRBV28 and TRBJ2-2, the complete variable domain is DVKVTQSSRYLVKRTGEKVFLECVQDMDHENMFWYRQDPGLGLRLIYFSYDVKMKEKGDIPEGYSVSREKKERFSLILESASTNQTSMYLCASGLQQDTGELFFGEGSRLTVL.

About this clonotype: An end of the junction differs from the germline gene, which may be a read error. CDR3 residues: CAGRDYTEAFF. Here the CDR3 DNA reads TGTGCCGGCAGGGACTACACTGAAGCTTTCTTT. This chain uses TRBV6-1 with TRBJ1-1, with D maybe TRBD1 (5 bases). The CDR3 runs 11 residues. Germline V gene lookup returns CDR1 MNHNS and CDR2 SASEGT.